These T cell receptor beta chains were read from a single sample in a study of CD8 T cells in ankylosing spondylitis. One entry per CDR3 protein results from TCRdb running MiXCR on the 5' RACE reads. This sample carries 100,000 to 150,000 distinct CDR3 sequences, roughly a sixth of them seen once, and the ten largest clones take roughly a third. The sequenced material came from blood, either unsorted or a sorted T cell fraction (not recorded which). These receptors came from a male donor with ankylosing spondylitis. Both conserved end residues are trimmed from each CDR3.

>TRBJ2-7|TRBV2
ASSEADGGVGYEQY
>TRBJ2-1|TRBV5-1
ASSLSSNEQF
>TRBJ2-7|TRBV29-1
SGQGESYEQY
>TRBJ2-7|TRBV7-9
ASSLSLAPYEQY
>TRBJ2-7|TRBV6-1
ASSQGSSEQY
>TRBJ2-2|TRBV9
ASSEREPGLAAKNTGELF
>TRBJ2-7|TRBV25-1
ASSEWGGGEQY
>TRBJ1-6|TRBV4-2
ASSQGLAARFNSPLH
>TRBJ1-1|TRBV7-7
ASSLWSGEHAEAF
>TRBJ1-5|TRBV27
ASSLSAGGGQPQH
>TRBJ2-1|TRBV20-1
SASSTPGTSGSRDEQF
>TRBJ2-7|TRBV27
ASSWAGSSYEQY
>TRBJ2-7|TRBV28
ASSFYGSYEQY
>TRBJ2-1|TRBV9
ASSVGISSYNEQF
>TRBJ2-3|TRBV28
ASSFSGTNSTDTQY
>TRBJ1-1|TRBV7-9
ASSLGPTEAF
>TRBJ2-7|TRBV12-3/TRBV12-4
ASSAVAGLSSYEQY
>TRBJ2-7|TRBV4-1
ASSQVGEQY
>TRBJ1-2|TRBV5-5
ASSSQAGYT
>TRBJ2-1|TRBV6-1
ASRSILAGGLDEQF
>TRBJ2-1|TRBV9
ASSVGSMWDKLTYNEQF
>TRBJ1-5|TRBV3-1
ASSQDSGGGPVQPQH